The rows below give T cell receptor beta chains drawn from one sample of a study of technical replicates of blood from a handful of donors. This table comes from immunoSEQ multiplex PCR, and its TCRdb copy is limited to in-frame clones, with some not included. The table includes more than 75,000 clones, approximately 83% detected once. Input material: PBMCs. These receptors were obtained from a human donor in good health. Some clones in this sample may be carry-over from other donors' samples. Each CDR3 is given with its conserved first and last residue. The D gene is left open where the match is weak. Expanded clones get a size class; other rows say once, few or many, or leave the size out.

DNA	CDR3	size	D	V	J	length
TGTGCCAGCAGCCAAGCAGGCGCTGAAGCTTTCTTT	CASSQAGAEAFF	-	-	TRBV14	TRBJ1-1	12
TGTGCCAGCACCTCTAAGGGGGGGGCGGACTCTGAACAAGAGACCCAGTACTTC	CASTSKGGADSEQETQYF	-	-	TRBV21-1	TRBJ2-5	18
TGTGCCAGCAGCCCGGACAGGGTTGGAGATACGCAGTATTTT	CASSPDRVGDTQYF	-	TRBD1	TRBV7-9	TRBJ2-3	14
TGCAGCGTGATACAGGGAGACTATGGCTACACCTTC	CSVIQGDYGYTF	-	-	TRBV29-1	TRBJ1-2	12
TGTGCCAGCAGTCACCCCCGTTCCCAGTGGGCCTATGGCTACACCTTC	CASSHPRSQWAYGYTF	few	-	TRBV7-9	TRBJ1-2	16
TGTGCCAGCAGCCGGGAACGTGAGCAGTTCTTC	CASSREREQFF	-	-	TRBV27	TRBJ2-1	11
TGTGCCAGTACCATGGGGCAGCAGCCCCAGCATTTT	CASTMGQQPQHF	-	-	TRBV19	TRBJ1-5	12
TGCGCCAGCAGCTTGGCCGGGGTTGGTGCCACCTTC	CASSLAGVGATF	-	-	TRBV5-1	TRBJ1-2	12
TGTGCCAGCAGTAAAACTAGCGGGGCCAACAATGAGCAGTTCTTC	CASSKTSGANNEQFF	-	TRBD2	TRBV2	TRBJ2-1	15
TGTGCCAGCAGACCGGGACAGACCTTCTACGAGCAGTACTTC	CASRPGQTFYEQYF	-	TRBD1	TRBV28	TRBJ2-7	14
TGTGCCTGGAGTGTGCGGCGCAGAGAGACCCAGTACTTC	CAWSVRRRETQYF	few	-	TRBV30	TRBJ2-5	13
TGTGCCAGCAGGCTGACTCCCGGCTCCTACAATGAGCAGTTCTTC	CASRLTPGSYNEQFF	-	-	TRBV7-2	TRBJ2-1	15
TGTGCCAGCAGCCGTACGAGGGACCAAGAGACCCAGTACTTC	CASSRTRDQETQYF	-	-	TRBV7-2	TRBJ2-5	14
TGTGCCAGCAGCCCAAGGGGGGGCTGGGAAACAGATACGCAGTATTTT	CASSPRGGWETDTQYF	-	-	TRBV11-3	TRBJ2-3	16
TGTGCCAGCTCACCACTAGTAATATCCTCTGGAAACACCATATATTTT	CASSPLVISSGNTIYF	-	-	TRBV18	TRBJ1-3	16
TGCGCCAGCAGCCTGCGGGGTGTTGGCTACACCTTC	CASSLRGVGYTF	few	-	TRBV5-1	TRBJ1-2	12